This entry concerns a single T cell receptor (beta chain). The antigen is not known. Of the isolated RNA, all was reverse transcribed, and so the sequenced material was expressed TCRB transcripts. The data were produced by immunoSEQ multiplex PCR, yet TCRdb's version contains in-frame clones alone and is incomplete. The sample lists about 390,000 clones; 8.5% to 10% were seen once. The authors took one heparinised blood draw, averaging about 110 mL, from each donor. The sample originates from a study of beta chain features in type 1 diabetes. Findings of the study overall: A moderate, significant TCRB CDR3 shortening appeared in type 1 diabetes across four CD4+ subsets. For patients, the naive, central memory and Treg TCRB repertoires appeared more alike than for healthy donors. When VDJ junctions were examined, type 1 diabetes patients showed fewer insertions and more deletions. HLA effects on TCRB rearrangement stayed unresolved here.

The CDR3 has 18 residues. CDR1 is SGHRS and CDR2 is YFSETQ in the germline V gene. V was pared by 4 bases and J by 7 bases, with 14 bases of the junction left unmatched. The gene calls are TRBV5-1 and TRBJ2-2, with 12 bases aligning to TRBD2. The specimen was central memory CD4+ T cells from blood. The receptor comes from a man younger than 40 with type 1 diabetes. The CDR3 DNA is TGCGCCAGCAGCCTCCTTTCGAGACTAGCGGGAGACGTCGGGGAGCTGTTTTTT. Residues: CASSLLSRLAGDVGELFF.